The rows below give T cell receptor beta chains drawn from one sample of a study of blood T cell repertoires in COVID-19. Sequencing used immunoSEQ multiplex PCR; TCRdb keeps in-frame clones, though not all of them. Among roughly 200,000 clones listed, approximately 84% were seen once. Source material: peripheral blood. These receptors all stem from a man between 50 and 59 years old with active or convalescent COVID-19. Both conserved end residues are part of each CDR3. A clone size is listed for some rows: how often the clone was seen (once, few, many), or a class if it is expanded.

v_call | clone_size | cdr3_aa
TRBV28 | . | CASSPPLAGGSGANVLTF
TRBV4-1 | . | CASSPGDRGETQYF
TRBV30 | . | CAWSGWETSPLHF
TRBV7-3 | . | CASSLQPTGNYGYTF
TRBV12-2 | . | CASRWTKDSNQPQHF
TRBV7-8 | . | CASILGVSGNQPQHF
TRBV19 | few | CASSMARTGDPYGYTF
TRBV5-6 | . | CASSMGDYGYTF
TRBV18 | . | CASSLQQDGELFF
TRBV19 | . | CASSLGGAGNEQFF
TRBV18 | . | CASSPSRQGRNEQFF
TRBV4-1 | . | CASSLPGVTGELFF
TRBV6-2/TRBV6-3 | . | CASSLSGVAGELFF
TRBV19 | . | CASRRDREAEKLFF
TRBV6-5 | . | CASSSTGRGYTF
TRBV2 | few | CASSETGLAQGAQHF
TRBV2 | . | CASSEVIGTGVKDEQFF
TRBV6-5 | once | CASSRQGTLPYEQYF
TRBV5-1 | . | CASSLRQGAEAFF
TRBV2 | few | CASSTGTVNTEAFF
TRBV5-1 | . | CASSSLTGPENIQYF
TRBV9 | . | CASSVGRRVQETQYF
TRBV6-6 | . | CASSSPGHWNYGYTF